These 4 T cell receptor beta chains share one sample of origin, sequenced in a study of preoperative IRX-2 immunotherapy in early breast cancer. Treatment: preoperative locoregional IRX-2 cytokine immunotherapy. Sequencing used immunoSEQ multiplex PCR; TCRdb keeps in-frame clones, though not all of them. Of around 40,000 clones listed, over 85% are singletons. This material consisted of tumor tissue, taken after IRX-2 immunotherapy. These receptors were obtained from a human donor with breast cancer.

The gene calls are TRBV28 and TRBJ1-4, with 8 nucleotides matching TRBD1. This CDR3 region has 16 residues. Germline trimming cut 1 base from V and 7 bases from J; bases unmatched to any gene: 8. CDR1 is MDHEN and CDR2 is SYDVKM in the germline V gene. The CDR3 is CASSLLRQGAREKLFF. CDR3 nucleotides: TGTGCCAGCAGTTTATTGAGGCAGGGGGCCCGTGAAAAACTGTTTTTT.

The chain employs TRBV19 and TRBJ1-3, with unresolved D. This CDR3 contains 15 residues. V lost 1 base to trimming and J lost 4 bases, with 11 bases between them. CDR1 is LNHDA and CDR2 is SQIVND in the germline V gene (reference sequence). The DNA for the CDR3 is TGTGCCAGTAGTATAGGGTCTCCAGGCGGAAACACCATATATTTT. The encoded protein is CASSIGSPGGNTIYF.

V gene TRBV18 combines with J gene TRBJ1-1; maybe TRBD1 (5 bases). The CDR3 is made up of 15 amino acids. V lost 2 bases to trimming and J lost 3 bases, with 13 bases between them. Per the germline V gene, CDR1 is KGHSH and CDR2 is LQKENI. This chain's CDR3 is CASSPGLGGDTEAFF. The CDR3 nucleotides are TGTGCCAGCTCACCAGGACTGGGGGGGGACACTGAAGCTTTCTTT.

This chain uses TRBV6-5 with TRBJ1-2, with 8 bases that match TRBD1. Unmatched junction bases numbered 12, after V lost 6 bases and J lost 6 bases. The germline gives CDR1 MNHEY, CDR2 SVGAGI. The CDR3 runs to 15 residues. The CDR3 nucleotides are TGTGCCAGCAGCCGACAGGGGAGGGCGGGACATGGCTACACCTTC. Its translation is CASSRQGRAGHGYTF.